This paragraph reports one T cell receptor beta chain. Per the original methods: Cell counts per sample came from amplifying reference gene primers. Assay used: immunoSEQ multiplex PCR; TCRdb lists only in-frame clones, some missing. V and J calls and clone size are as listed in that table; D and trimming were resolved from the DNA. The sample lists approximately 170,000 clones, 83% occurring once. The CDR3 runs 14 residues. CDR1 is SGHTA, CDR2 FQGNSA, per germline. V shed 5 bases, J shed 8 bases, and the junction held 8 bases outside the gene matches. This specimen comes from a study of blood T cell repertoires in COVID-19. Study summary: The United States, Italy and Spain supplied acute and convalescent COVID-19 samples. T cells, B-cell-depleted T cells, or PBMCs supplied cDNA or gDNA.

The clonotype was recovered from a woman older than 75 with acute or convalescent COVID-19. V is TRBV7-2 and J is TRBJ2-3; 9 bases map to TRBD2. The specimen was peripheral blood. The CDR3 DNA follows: TGTGCCAGCAGCCCTCCCGGACTAGCGCGTACGCAGTATTTT. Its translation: CASSPPGLARTQYF.